Listed below are T cell receptor beta chains from one sample, sequenced in a study of metastatic and nonmetastatic thyroid tumors. With MiXCR, TCRdb called clones anew from the PCR reads. This sample has roughly 35,000 clones, with roughly 35% found just once. The sample taken for sequencing was tumor tissue. The receptors come from a female donor with papillary thyroid cancer or a benign thyroid nodule (not recorded which). Some clones in this sample may be carry-over from other donors' samples. The CDR3 runs from the conserved cysteine through the conserved F or W. Each record gives: J gene, D gene, V gene, clone size, CDR3 DNA, CDR3 protein. D genes are given only for firm matches. Expanded clones get a size class; other rows say once, few or many, or leave the size out.

j_gene: TRBJ1-4
d_gene: TRBD1
v_gene: TRBV6-1
abundance: -
CDR3nt: TGTGCCAGCAGTACCGGGACAGGGGCCGAAAAACTGTTTTTT
CDR3aa: CASSTGTGAEKLFF

j_gene: TRBJ1-6
d_gene: -
v_gene: TRBV6-1
abundance: few
CDR3nt: TGTGCCAGCCATGCTAAGGGGCAATTCACACCCCTCCACTTT
CDR3aa: CASHAKGQFTPLHF

j_gene: TRBJ2-7
d_gene: TRBD1
v_gene: TRBV6-5
abundance: -
CDR3nt: TGTGCCAGCAGTTTGGACAGGGGGGATTACGAGCAGTACTTC
CDR3aa: CASSLDRGDYEQYF

j_gene: TRBJ1-1
d_gene: -
v_gene: TRBV20-1
abundance: -
CDR3nt: TGCAGTGCCGAACGGGAGGCTGAAGCTTTCTTT
CDR3aa: CSAEREAEAFF

j_gene: TRBJ1-1
d_gene: -
v_gene: TRBV11-2
abundance: -
CDR3nt: TGTGCCAGCAGCTTCCCCAGGGGCGAGGTGAACACTGAAGCTTTCTTT
CDR3aa: CASSFPRGEVNTEAFF

j_gene: TRBJ2-1
d_gene: -
v_gene: TRBV5-1
abundance: -
CDR3nt: TGCGCCAGCAGCCAGGGGGGGTCCTACAATGAGCAGTTCTTC
CDR3aa: CASSQGGSYNEQFF

j_gene: TRBJ1-1
d_gene: -
v_gene: TRBV28
abundance: few
CDR3nt: TGTGCCAGCAGTTTCTCCGGACCCAACACTGAAGCTTTCTTT
CDR3aa: CASSFSGPNTEAFF

j_gene: TRBJ1-6
d_gene: -
v_gene: TRBV27
abundance: few
CDR3nt: TGTGCCAGCAGTCTAGGACAGTTTAATTCACCCCTCCACTTT
CDR3aa: CASSLGQFNSPLHF

j_gene: TRBJ1-6
d_gene: -
v_gene: TRBV11-2
abundance: -
CDR3nt: TGTGCCAGCAGCCTAGGACTGTGGGATTCACCCCTCCACTTT
CDR3aa: CASSLGLWDSPLHF

j_gene: TRBJ2-3
d_gene: TRBD2
v_gene: TRBV25-1
abundance: -
CDR3nt: TGTGCCAGCAGGGCGGCGGGAGGGAGGACAGATAATCAGTATTTT
CDR3aa: CASRAAGGRTDNQYF

j_gene: TRBJ2-7
d_gene: -
v_gene: TRBV11-3
abundance: few
CDR3nt: TGTGCCAGCAGCCAAGGACGCTCCTCCTACGAGCAGTACTTC
CDR3aa: CASSQGRSSYEQYF

j_gene: TRBJ2-3
d_gene: -
v_gene: TRBV6-2/TRBV6-3
abundance: few
CDR3nt: TGTGCCAGCAGTTACGAGGCTTTGGGGGGTACGCAGTATTTT
CDR3aa: CASSYEALGGTQYF

j_gene: TRBJ2-3
d_gene: -
v_gene: TRBV19
abundance: few
CDR3nt: TGTGCCAGTAGTATTACTGGTGGCACAGATACGCAGTATTTT
CDR3aa: CASSITGGTDTQYF

j_gene: TRBJ1-2
d_gene: -
v_gene: TRBV20-1
abundance: -
CDR3nt: TGCAGTGCTAGAGATCCGGAGTCAAACTATGGCTACACCTTC
CDR3aa: CSARDPESNYGYTF

j_gene: TRBJ1-3
d_gene: -
v_gene: TRBV7-2
abundance: -
CDR3nt: TGTGCCAGCAGCTTATCAGGGAGCTCTGGAAACACCATATATTTT
CDR3aa: CASSLSGSSGNTIYF

j_gene: TRBJ2-7
d_gene: -
v_gene: TRBV20-1
abundance: -
CDR3nt: TGCAGTGCTAAGGCGGCCAGGGCGACCTACGAGCAGTACTTC
CDR3aa: CSAKAARATYEQYF

j_gene: TRBJ2-7
d_gene: TRBD2
v_gene: TRBV6-2/TRBV6-3
abundance: few
CDR3nt: TGTGCCAGCAGTTACGTTGGGACTAGCGGGAGTTACGAGCAGTACTTC
CDR3aa: CASSYVGTSGSYEQYF

j_gene: TRBJ2-7
d_gene: -
v_gene: TRBV11-3
abundance: few
CDR3nt: TGTGCCAGCAGCTTAAACAGCTACGAGCAGTACTTC
CDR3aa: CASSLNSYEQYF

j_gene: TRBJ2-1
d_gene: -
v_gene: TRBV6-1
abundance: few
CDR3nt: TGTGCCAGCAGTGATTCCTACAATGAGCAGTTCTTC
CDR3aa: CASSDSYNEQFF

j_gene: TRBJ2-2
d_gene: -
v_gene: TRBV28
abundance: many
CDR3nt: TGTGCCAGCGGGAAGGAAAACACCGGGGAGCTGTTTTTT
CDR3aa: CASGKENTGELFF

j_gene: TRBJ1-1
d_gene: TRBD1
v_gene: TRBV20-1
abundance: -
CDR3nt: TGCAGTGCAAAGACAGGGTGGGGCACTGAAGCTTTCTTT
CDR3aa: CSAKTGWGTEAFF

j_gene: TRBJ2-2
d_gene: -
v_gene: TRBV4-1
abundance: -
CDR3nt: TGCGCCAGCAGCCAAGAGGGGATAGGGCACGGGGAGCTGTTTTTT
CDR3aa: CASSQEGIGHGELFF

j_gene: TRBJ1-1
d_gene: -
v_gene: TRBV12-3/TRBV12-4
abundance: few
CDR3nt: TGTGCCAGCAGTTTGGGTAGGGAGGCTTTCTTT
CDR3aa: CASSLGREAFF

j_gene: TRBJ2-7
d_gene: -
v_gene: TRBV28
abundance: few
CDR3nt: TGTGCCAGCAGTTTCTCGGACGCCTTCTACGAGCAGTACTTC
CDR3aa: CASSFSDAFYEQYF

j_gene: TRBJ2-1
d_gene: -
v_gene: TRBV4-2
abundance: -
CDR3nt: TGTGCCAGCAGCCAATCTAGTACGTGGGGCCGGGGGAATGAGCAGTTCTTC
CDR3aa: CASSQSSTWGRGNEQFF

j_gene: TRBJ1-4
d_gene: TRBD1
v_gene: TRBV4-2
abundance: many
CDR3nt: TGTGCCAGCAGCCGTCAGGGGGGGGATGAAAAACTGTTTTTT
CDR3aa: CASSRQGGDEKLFF

j_gene: TRBJ1-2
d_gene: -
v_gene: TRBV11-2
abundance: -
CDR3nt: TGTGCCAGCAGCTATATTCGGACAGCACTCAATGGCTACACCTTC
CDR3aa: CASSYIRTALNGYTF

j_gene: TRBJ2-3
d_gene: -
v_gene: TRBV29-1
abundance: few
CDR3nt: TGCAGCGTTGACGGCCCGACTAGCACAGATACGCAGTATTTT
CDR3aa: CSVDGPTSTDTQYF

j_gene: TRBJ2-7
d_gene: -
v_gene: TRBV11-2
abundance: few
CDR3nt: TGTGCCAGCAGCTTAGGTTTCGGGGGCTCCTACGAGCAGTACTTC
CDR3aa: CASSLGFGGSYEQYF

j_gene: TRBJ2-1
d_gene: -
v_gene: TRBV6-1
abundance: few
CDR3nt: TGTGCCAGCAAATTTTATAATGAGCAGTTCTTC
CDR3aa: CASKFYNEQFF

j_gene: TRBJ2-7
d_gene: TRBD2
v_gene: TRBV6-5
abundance: few
CDR3nt: TGTGCCAGCAGTTACCAGGGCGGGGCGGGAGCGCGGGAGCAGTACTTC
CDR3aa: CASSYQGGAGAREQYF

j_gene: TRBJ1-4
d_gene: -
v_gene: TRBV2
abundance: medium-sized
CDR3nt: TGTGCCAGCAGTGGAGTAGGTGAAAAACTGTTTTTT
CDR3aa: CASSGVGEKLFF

j_gene: TRBJ2-1
d_gene: -
v_gene: TRBV7-6
abundance: few
CDR3nt: TGTGCCAGCAGCTTATATACGGGATCGACGAATGAGCAGTTCTTC
CDR3aa: CASSLYTGSTNEQFF

j_gene: TRBJ1-2
d_gene: -
v_gene: TRBV28
abundance: -
CDR3nt: TGTGCCAGCAGTTCGGCTGAGAGGCAGGGCGCCTATGGCTACACCTTC
CDR3aa: CASSSAERQGAYGYTF

j_gene: TRBJ2-2
d_gene: -
v_gene: TRBV12-3/TRBV12-4
abundance: few
CDR3nt: TGTGCCAGCAGTACCTACTCGGAGCTGTTTTTT
CDR3aa: CASSTYSELFF

j_gene: TRBJ2-1
d_gene: -
v_gene: TRBV6-2/TRBV6-3
abundance: few
CDR3nt: TGTGCCAGCAGGAGCTCTAGGGATGAGCAGTTCTTC
CDR3aa: CASRSSRDEQFF

j_gene: TRBJ1-2
d_gene: TRBD1
v_gene: TRBV20-1
abundance: once
CDR3nt: TGCAGTGCTAGAGCCGACAGGGATAGAGGCTACACCTTC
CDR3aa: CSARADRDRGYTF

j_gene: TRBJ2-3
d_gene: -
v_gene: TRBV28
abundance: few
CDR3nt: TGTGCCAGCAGTGGCGTGGATACGCAGTATTTT
CDR3aa: CASSGVDTQYF

j_gene: TRBJ2-1
d_gene: -
v_gene: TRBV6-5
abundance: few
CDR3nt: TGTGCCAGCAGTTCCACCTCTGGCGGGGTGGGAAATGAGCAGTTCTTC
CDR3aa: CASSSTSGGVGNEQFF

j_gene: TRBJ1-5
d_gene: -
v_gene: TRBV2
abundance: few
CDR3nt: TGTGCCAGCAGTGGTACGGGCGATAAATGGACCCAGCATTTT
CDR3aa: CASSGTGDKWTQHF

j_gene: TRBJ1-5
d_gene: TRBD1
v_gene: TRBV27
abundance: -
CDR3nt: TGTGCCAGCCCCCGGCAGGGGGGGTTGCCCCAGCATTTT
CDR3aa: CASPRQGGLPQHF

j_gene: TRBJ2-2
d_gene: -
v_gene: TRBV27
abundance: few
CDR3nt: TGTGCCAGCAGAAGGCCGGGACCGAACACCGGGGAGCTGTTTTTT
CDR3aa: CASRRPGPNTGELFF

j_gene: TRBJ1-1
d_gene: -
v_gene: TRBV20-1
abundance: -
CDR3nt: TGCAGTGTTAGACCTCCGTCCCCGAACACTGAAGCTTTCTTT
CDR3aa: CSVRPPSPNTEAFF

j_gene: TRBJ2-3
d_gene: -
v_gene: TRBV12-3/TRBV12-4
abundance: -
CDR3nt: TGTGCCAGCAGTTCACAGAAGGGTAGACGCGGGGCGTCCACAGATACGCAGTATTTT
CDR3aa: CASSSQKGRRGASTDTQYF

j_gene: TRBJ2-7
d_gene: TRBD2
v_gene: TRBV30
abundance: -
CDR3nt: TGTGCCTGGAGTAAAGATAGCGGGAGGGCCGGTTACGAGCAGTACTTC
CDR3aa: CAWSKDSGRAGYEQYF

j_gene: TRBJ2-2
d_gene: -
v_gene: TRBV27
abundance: many
CDR3nt: TGTGCCAGCAGTCCCTGGACAGACGGGGAGCTGTTTTTT
CDR3aa: CASSPWTDGELFF

j_gene: TRBJ2-1
d_gene: -
v_gene: TRBV7-3
abundance: -
CDR3nt: TGTGCCAGCAGCTTCAACAGGGCGCGGGAGCAGTTCTTC
CDR3aa: CASSFNRAREQFF

j_gene: TRBJ2-2
d_gene: TRBD2
v_gene: TRBV6-5
abundance: many
CDR3nt: TGTGCCAGCAGCCAGCCGGGACTAGCGGGGGGAATCACCGGGGAGCTGTTTTTT
CDR3aa: CASSQPGLAGGITGELFF

j_gene: TRBJ1-2
d_gene: -
v_gene: TRBV5-1
abundance: -
CDR3nt: TGCGCCAGCAGCTTGGTTAGGTTCGACTATGGCTACACCTTC
CDR3aa: CASSLVRFDYGYTF

j_gene: TRBJ2-7
d_gene: TRBD2
v_gene: TRBV9
abundance: -
CDR3nt: TGTGCCAGCAGCGTAGATCCAGCGGGGACCTACGAGCAGTACTTC
CDR3aa: CASSVDPAGTYEQYF

j_gene: TRBJ1-2
d_gene: -
v_gene: TRBV6-1
abundance: -
CDR3nt: TGTGCCAGCAGTGAAGCTCAACCAGACGTCTATGGCTACACCTTC
CDR3aa: CASSEAQPDVYGYTF

j_gene: TRBJ2-7
d_gene: TRBD2
v_gene: TRBV6-1
abundance: -
CDR3nt: TGTGCCGGCAGTCAACGACCGGGACTAGCGGGTCGCGACTACGAGCAGTACTTC
CDR3aa: CAGSQRPGLAGRDYEQYF

j_gene: TRBJ2-7
d_gene: -
v_gene: TRBV19
abundance: few
CDR3nt: TGTGCCAGTAGTAATGGACTGCGCGAGCAGTACTTC
CDR3aa: CASSNGLREQYF

j_gene: TRBJ2-7
d_gene: -
v_gene: TRBV10-3
abundance: few
CDR3nt: TGTGCCATCAGTGGCAGGGAGTCCGACGAGCAGTACTTC
CDR3aa: CAISGRESDEQYF